Sequencing of this T cell receptor beta chain was carried out in a study of blood T cells in healthy people across ages. Germline V gene sequence: CDR1 DFQATT, CDR2 SNEGSKA (reference sequence). The ends were cut back, 5 bases at V and 0 bases at J, with 14 bases in the middle. The CDR3 is 15 residues long. With a J-beta primer mix and a sample-barcoded 5' primer, a second PCR ran 7 to 11 cycles. A minimum of 3 million CDR3-containing paired-end reads was obtained for each sample. TCRdb used MiXCR to reprocess the 5' RACE reads, holding one entry per CDR3 protein. Of about 1.1 million distinct CDR3 sequences in the sample, roughly two fifths were seen once.

Sequencing was performed on blood. The chain carries TRBV20-1 and TRBJ2-1; D unclear. This receptor was identified in a young man in good health. The CDR3 sequence: CSAGPTQSSYNEQFF. The CDR3 DNA sequence: TGCAGTGCTGGCCCGACTCAGAGCTCCTACAATGAGCAGTTCTTC.